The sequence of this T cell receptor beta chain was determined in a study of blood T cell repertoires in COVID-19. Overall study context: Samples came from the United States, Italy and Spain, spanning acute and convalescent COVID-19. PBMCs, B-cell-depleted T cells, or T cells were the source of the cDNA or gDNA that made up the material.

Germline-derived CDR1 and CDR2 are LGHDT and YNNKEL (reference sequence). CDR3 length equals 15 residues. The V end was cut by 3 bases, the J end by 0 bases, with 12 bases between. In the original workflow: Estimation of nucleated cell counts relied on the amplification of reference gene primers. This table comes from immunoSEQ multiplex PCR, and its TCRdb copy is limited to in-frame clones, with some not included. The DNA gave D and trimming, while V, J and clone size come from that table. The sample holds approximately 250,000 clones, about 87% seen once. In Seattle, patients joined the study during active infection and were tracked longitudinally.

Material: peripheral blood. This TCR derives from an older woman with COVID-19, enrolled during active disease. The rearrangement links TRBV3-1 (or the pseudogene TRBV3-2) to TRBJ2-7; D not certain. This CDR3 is CASSQTHGSSYEQYF. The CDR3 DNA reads TGTGCCAGCAGCCAGACACATGGAAGCTCCTACGAGCAGTACTTC.